This T cell receptor (beta chain) was captured by sequencing in a study of beta chain features in type 1 diabetes. Study details: Researchers looked at 107,917,701 sorted cells across all samples.

V dropped 1 base and J dropped 2 bases, with 6 bases sitting between them. Germline lookup yields CDR1 SQVTM and CDR2 ANQGSEA. The CDR3 spans 13 residues. Expressed TCRB transcripts were sequenced after all isolated RNA was converted to cDNA. An average approximately 3.5 million reads came from naive, central memory and regulatory T cell samples. The table came from immunoSEQ multiplex PCR; TCRdb's copy has only in-frame clones and leaves some out. This table holds around 310,000 clones, around 10% found once. Sequencing input: naive CD4+ T cells from blood. The V call is TRBV29-1, the J call TRBJ2-1, with unresolved D. The sequence was collected from a woman between 25 and 40 years old in good health. The CDR3 spells CSVEGTTYNEQFF. The CDR3 DNA reads TGCAGCGTTGAAGGCACAACCTACAATGAGCAGTTCTTC.